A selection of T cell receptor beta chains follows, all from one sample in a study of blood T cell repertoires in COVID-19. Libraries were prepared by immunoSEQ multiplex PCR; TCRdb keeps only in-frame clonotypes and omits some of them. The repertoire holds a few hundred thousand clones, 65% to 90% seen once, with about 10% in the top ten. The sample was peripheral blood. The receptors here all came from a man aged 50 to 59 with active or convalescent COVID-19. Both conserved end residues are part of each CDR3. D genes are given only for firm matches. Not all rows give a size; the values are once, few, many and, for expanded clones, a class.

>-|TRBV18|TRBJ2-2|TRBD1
CASLSTGVGTGELFF
TGTGCCAGCTTGTCGACAGGGGTTGGCACCGGGGAGCTGTTTTTT
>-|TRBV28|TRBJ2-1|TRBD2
CASSLFILAGQLFREQFF
TGTGCCAGCAGTTTATTCATCCTAGCGGGACAGCTATTTAGGGAGCAGTTCTTC
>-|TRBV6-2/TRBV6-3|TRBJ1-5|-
CASSYRGVGQPQHF
TGTGCCAGCAGTTATCGGGGGGTTGGACAGCCCCAGCATTTT
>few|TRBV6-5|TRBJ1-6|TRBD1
CASSSQGAFSPLHF
TGTGCCAGCAGTTCCCAGGGGGCATTTTCACCCCTCCACTTT
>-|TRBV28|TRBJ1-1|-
CASSPSDRLNTEAFF
TGTGCCAGCAGTCCCTCCGACAGGTTGAACACTGAAGCTTTCTTT
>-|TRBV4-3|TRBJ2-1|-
CASSQGVGDSLYNEQFF
TGCGCCAGCAGCCAAGGGGTAGGAGACTCACTATACAATGAGCAGTTCTTC
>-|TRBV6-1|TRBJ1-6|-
CASSEVTGKVYSPLHF
TGTGCCAGCAGTGAAGTAACAGGGAAGGTCTATTCACCCCTCCACTTT
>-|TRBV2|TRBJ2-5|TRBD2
CASSDLSRGAIQETQYF
TGTGCCAGCAGTGATCTCTCGCGGGGGGCCATTCAAGAGACCCAGTACTTC
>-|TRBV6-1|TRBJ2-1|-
CASSPSAANEQFF
TGTGCCAGCAGCCCCTCAGCGGCCAATGAGCAGTTCTTC
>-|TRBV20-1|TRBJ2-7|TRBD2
CSASALAGAGEQYF
TGCAGTGCTAGTGCGTTAGCGGGAGCGGGGGAGCAGTACTTC
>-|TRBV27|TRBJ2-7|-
CASKLASSSYEQYF
TGTGCCAGCAAGCTAGCGTCCAGCTCCTACGAGCAGTACTTC
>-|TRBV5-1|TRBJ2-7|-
CASSLDNNYEQYF
TGCGCCAGCAGCTTGGACAATAACTACGAGCAGTACTTC
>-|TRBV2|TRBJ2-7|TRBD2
CASSVGLAGAWASGEQYF
TGTGCCAGCAGTGTGGGACTAGCGGGAGCGTGGGCCTCTGGCGAGCAGTACTTC
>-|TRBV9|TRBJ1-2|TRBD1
CASSVAEAGGQGAGGYTF
TGTGCCAGCAGCGTAGCCGAAGCCGGGGGACAGGGGGCGGGTGGCTACACCTTC
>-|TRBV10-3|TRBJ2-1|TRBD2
CAISRGGEQFF
TGTGCCATCAGCCGGGGGGGAGAGCAGTTCTTC
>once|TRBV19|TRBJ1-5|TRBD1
CASRPGQINQPQHF
TGTGCCAGTAGACCGGGACAGATCAATCAGCCCCAGCATTTT
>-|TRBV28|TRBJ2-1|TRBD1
CASSLDRASYNEQFF
TGTGCCAGCAGTTTAGACAGGGCCTCCTACAATGAGCAGTTCTTC
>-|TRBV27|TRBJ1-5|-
CASAGGNSNQPQHF
TGTGCCAGCGCCGGGGGGAATAGCAATCAGCCCCAGCATTTT
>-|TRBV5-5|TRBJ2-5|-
CASSPSGVGETQYF
TGTGCCAGCAGCCCTTCAGGGGTGGGAGAGACCCAGTACTTC
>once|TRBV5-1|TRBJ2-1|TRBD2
CASSLWLAGYEQFF
TGCGCCAGCAGCTTGTGGCTAGCGGGGTATGAGCAGTTCTTC
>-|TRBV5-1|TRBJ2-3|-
CASSFVSRHPTDTQYF
TGCGCCAGCAGCTTTGTCAGCAGGCATCCTACAGATACGCAGTATTTT
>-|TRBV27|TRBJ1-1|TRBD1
CASSLGTGRFTEAFF
TGTGCCAGCAGTCTCGGGACAGGGAGGTTCACTGAAGCTTTCTTT
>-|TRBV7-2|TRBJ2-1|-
CASSIRLAGEQFF
TGTGCCAGCAGCATAAGACTGGCTGGGGAGCAGTTCTTC
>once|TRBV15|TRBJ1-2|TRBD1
CATSRSRDSYGYTF
TGTGCCACCAGCAGATCCCGGGACAGCTATGGCTACACCTTC
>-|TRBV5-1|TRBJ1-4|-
CASSPVLPQGDEKLFF
TGCGCCAGCAGCCCCGTGCTCCCCCAGGGTGATGAAAAACTGTTTTTT
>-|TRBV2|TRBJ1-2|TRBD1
CASSTDRGIGYTF
TGTGCCAGCAGTACGGACAGGGGGATTGGCTACACCTTC
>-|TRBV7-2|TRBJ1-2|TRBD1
CASSRAIGQGPSRGYTF
TGTGCCAGCAGTCGCGCCATCGGACAGGGACCCTCTCGTGGCTACACCTTC
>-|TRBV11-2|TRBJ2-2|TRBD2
CASSFGGRAGGKNTGELFF
TGTGCCAGCAGCTTTGGGGGGAGAGCGGGGGGCAAGAACACCGGGGAGCTGTTTTTT
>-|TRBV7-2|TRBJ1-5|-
CASSSGDRRSNQPQHF
TGTGCCAGCAGCTCAGGAGACAGGCGAAGCAATCAGCCCCAGCATTTT